Following are 13 T cell receptor beta chains from one sample sequenced in a study of OX40 agonist ivuxolimab in advanced cancers. The protocol was immunoSEQ multiplex PCR, while the TCRdb copy is restricted to in-frame clones and leaves out a portion. The data hold about 150,000 clones, with roughly 92% observed a single time. Specimen: CD4+ or CD8+ T cells sorted from blood, collected in a trial of the OX40 agonist ivuxolimab. These TCRs come from an adult with an advanced solid tumor such as melanoma, head and neck, liver or kidney cancer.

The chain couples TRBV5-1 to TRBJ1-2; D remains unclear. The CDR3 is made up of 13 amino acids. Germline V lookup: CDR1 SGHRS, CDR2 YFSETQ. Trimming cost V 4 bases and J 2 bases, with 9 bases left between them. CDR3 coding DNA: TGCGCCAGCAGCGCGGACGGGAACTATGGCTACACCTTC. Protein product: CASSADGNYGYTF.

This chain joins TRBV18 and TRBJ2-2; D unclear. Trimming stripped 4 bases from V and 5 bases from J, with 5 bases between. The CDR3 sequence is 12 residues long. From germline, CDR1 is KGHSH and CDR2 LQKENI. The CDR3 bases are TGTGCCAGCTCACTGGGAACCGGGGAGCTGTTTTTT. It yields the protein CASSLGTGELFF.

J is TRBJ2-1 and V is TRBV7-6, with a tentative D call TRBD1 (6 bases). Germline lookup yields CDR1 SGHVS and CDR2 FNYEAQ. Between the trimmed V and J ends, which lost 5 bases and 3 bases, there was a span of 11 bases. The CDR3 is made up of 14 amino acids. The CDR3 nucleotides are TGTGCCAGCAGCCCCAGGGGCCTCTACAATGAGCAGTTCTTC. Amino acid sequence: CASSPRGLYNEQFF. Full variable domain (missing parts from reference TRBV7-6 and TRBJ2-1): GAGVSQSPRYKVTKRGQDVALRCDPISGHVSLYWYRQALGQGPEFLTYFNYEAQQDKSGLPNDRFSAERPEGSISTLTIQRTEQRDSAMYRCASSPRGLYNEQFFGPGTRLTVL.

The rearrangement uses TRBV4-3 and TRBJ1-5, with D unresolved. In germline, CDR1 is LGHNA, CDR2 YSLEER. V lost 0 bases, J lost 1 base, and 10 bases lay in between. The CDR3 totals 16 residues. For the CDR3, the DNA is TGCGCCAGCAGCCAAGATTTGGGCTTCAGCAATCAGCCCCAGCATTTT. Protein sequence: CASSQDLGFSNQPQHF.

The genes are TRBV4-1 and TRBJ1-1; D not resolved. Germline CDR1 MGHRA, CDR2 YSYEKL. CDR3 length: 14 amino acids. Deletions cut 1 base from V and 0 bases from J, with 6 bases between. DNA for the CDR3: TGCGCCAGCAGCCAAGGTATATTGAACACTGAAGCTTTCTTT. It encodes CASSQGILNTEAFF.

The chain joins TRBV7-9 to TRBJ2-1, with TRBD2 matching over 13 bases. The V gene's germline CDR1 is SEHNR and CDR2 FQNEAQ (reference sequence). V gave up 3 bases and J gave up 9 bases; unmatched junction bases: 11. The CDR3 length is 17 residues. CDR3 residues: CASSFIRTSGSFSEQFF. The CDR3 DNA reads TGTGCCAGCAGCTTTATTAGGACTAGCGGGAGTTTTTCTGAGCAGTTCTTC.

This rearrangement joins TRBV7-9 to TRBJ1-5; D may be TRBD1 (5 bases). This CDR3 is 15 amino acids long. Germline V gives CDR1 SEHNR, CDR2 FQNEAQ (reference sequence). Trimming left V 3 bases short and J 4 bases short, with 13 bases between. In DNA form, the CDR3 reads TGTGCCAGCAGCTTGGGGGACGGCCAGAATCAGCCCCAGCATTTT. Translating gives CASSLGDGQNQPQHF.

The rearrangement joins TRBV9 to TRBJ1-4; D might be TRBD1 (6 bases). The V gene lost 0 bases and the J gene lost 7 bases, with 13 bases spanning the gap. Germline V CDR1 and CDR2: SGDLS, YYNGEE. This CDR3 spans 15 amino acids. The chain's CDR3 is CASSVGRGAAEKLFF. Here the CDR3 DNA reads TGTGCCAGCAGCGTAGGCCGGGGGGCGGCTGAAAAACTGTTTTTT.

The V and J genes are TRBV28 and TRBJ2-7, with 12 bases identical to TRBD1. CDR3 length equals 16 residues. Germline V gene sequence: CDR1 MDHEN, CDR2 SYDVKM. Unmatched junction bases numbered 10, after V lost 7 bases and J lost 3 bases. In nucleotides, the CDR3 is TGTGCCAGCATAAGTAGGGGGACAGGGGGCATCTACGAGCAGTACTTC. Its translation: CASISRGTGGIYEQYF.

This chain links TRBV7-2 with TRBJ1-2; D remains ambiguous. This CDR3 comprises 13 residues. Trimming shortened V by 5 bases and J by 3 bases, and 10 bases separated the two germline ends. Germline loops: CDR1 SGHTA, CDR2 FQGNSA. The CDR3 DNA reads as TGTGCCAGCAGCCCCGCGCGGGACTATGGCTACACCTTC. Amino acids: CASSPARDYGYTF.

The chain carries TRBV6-6 and TRBJ1-4; D is unclear. The germline V gene has CDR1 MNHNY and CDR2 SVGAGI (reference sequence). V shed 8 bases and J shed 5 bases, with 18 bases lying between them. This CDR3 contains 15 residues. CDR3 region: CASAKREAGNEKLFF. CDR3 bases: TGTGCCAGCGCAAAACGGGAGGCGGGAAATGAAAAACTGTTTTTT.

V and J are TRBV7-2 and TRBJ2-7; TRBD2 aligns across 7 bases. This CDR3 contains 16 residues. The germline V gene encodes CDR1 SGHTA and CDR2 FQGNSA. V lost 1 base, J lost 3 bases, and 9 bases stayed unmatched. CDR3 DNA: TGTGCCAGCAGCTTAGTAGGGCTAGCGGATTTCTACGAGCAGTACTTC. Amino acid sequence: CASSLVGLADFYEQYF.

The chain recombines TRBV6-5 with TRBJ2-7, with unresolved D. The germline V gene has CDR1 MNHEY and CDR2 SVGAGI. The length of the CDR3 is 14 residues. Trimming removed 0 bases at V and 3 bases at J, with 9 bases between. CDR3 sequence reads: CASSYSPQRYEQYF. The CDR3 nucleotides are TGTGCCAGCAGTTACTCCCCACAGCGCTACGAGCAGTACTTC.